This T cell receptor (beta chain) was obtained from a study of CD8+ T cells in alopecia areata. Study details: It was oral tofacitinib, at 5 to 10 mg twice daily, that treated patients received. Tofacitinib exposure lasted 6 to 18 months, followed by 6 months off drug.

CDR3 size: 12 residues. CDR1 MNHEY and CDR2 SMNVEV come from the germline V gene (reference sequence). V was pared by 5 bases and J by 13 bases, with 14 bases between. Comments on this clone: Its target is not known.

Study-level points and caveats: Clarity of TCR sharing across patients fell short of that in mice, possibly HLA-related. Across lesional scalp, and particularly alopecia totalis/universalis, clonality surpassed that of normal scalp.

cDNA reverse transcribed from extracted RNA served as the sequencing template. The repertoire was sequenced with immunoSEQ multiplex PCR; TCRdb's copy has only in-frame clones and lacks some. Of more than 150,000 clones in the sample, less than 65% were seen once. The chain uses TRBV27 and TRBJ1-4; D gene ambiguous. The sequencing used CD8+ T cells sorted from blood, collected at week 0. The TCR originated in a human donor with alopecia areata. The CDR3: CASSPDRRLLFF. In DNA form, the CDR3 reads TGTGCCAGCAGTCCCGACCGCCGGCTACTGTTTTTT.